What follows are 31 T cell receptor beta chains derived from one specimen sequenced in a study of metastatic and nonmetastatic thyroid tumors (TCRdb year 2020). The library was prepared using PCR. Sequencing was performed on an Illumina HiSeq 4000. TCRdb cleaned the public reads at Q25 with fastp, built clones with MiXCR and kept in-frame beta chains. The sample data list roughly 89,000 clones, and around 12% of these were observed just once. The ten top clones hold around 8.8% of the sample. No patient had received any treatment before thyroid surgery. Sequences were obtained from tumor tissue. All receptors derive from a female donor with papillary thyroid cancer or a benign thyroid nodule (not recorded which). Some clones in this sample may be carry-over from other donors' samples.

This clone came up many times. The CDR3 DNA reads as TGTGCCAGCAAGCCCCCCCGGAGACTAGCGGGGGACAATGAGCAGTTCTTC. Translating gives CASKPPRRLAGDNEQFF. The chain joins TRBV6-2 or TRBV6-3 to TRBJ2-1; 12 nucleotides line up with TRBD2. CDR3 length: 17 amino acids. The V gene end was trimmed by 7 bases and the J gene end by 5 bases; junction bases not matched to a gene: 12. CDR1 and CDR2 from the germline V gene are MNHEY and SVGEGT.

There are many counts of this clone. V usage is TRBV11-1 and J usage is TRBJ2-6, with 7 bases fitting TRBD2. The CDR3 has 19 amino acids. With V trimmed by 5 bases and J by 0 bases, 13 bases remained unmatched. CDR1 and CDR2 (germline): SGHAT, FQDESV (reference sequence). CDR3 sequence reads: CASSLSSGITTSGANVLTF. The CDR3 DNA reads TGTGCCAGCAGCCTCTCCAGCGGGATCACTACCTCTGGGGCCAACGTCCTGACTTTC.

This clone was seen ten or more times. The rearrangement links TRBV6-1 to TRBJ2-3; no clear D gene. Between the trimmed V and J ends, which lost 4 bases and 0 bases, there was a span of 8 bases. The V gene's germline CDR1 is MNHNS and CDR2 SASEGT. The CDR3 is 14 amino acids. In DNA form, the CDR3 reads TGTGCCAGCAGTGTCCTGGGGAGCACAGATACGCAGTATTTT. It yields the protein CASSVLGSTDTQYF.

Notes on this clone: With a much larger clone just one base away, this may be a read error. J is TRBJ1-2 and V is TRBV5-5; D ambiguous. This CDR3 has 13 residues. Germline lookup yields CDR1 SGHKS and CDR2 YYEKEE (reference sequence). Trimming removed 0 bases from V and 3 bases from J, with 6 bases in between. Here the CDR3 DNA reads TGTGCCAGCAGCTTGGGATACTACTATGGCTACACCTTC. This translates into CASSLGYYYGYTF.

The table lists this clone with many counts. The rearrangement links TRBV20-1 to TRBJ1-2; 7 bases map to TRBD1. The germline gives CDR1 DFQATT, CDR2 SNEGSKA (reference sequence). This CDR3 comprises 12 residues. V lost 8 bases to trimming and J lost 0 bases; unmatched junction nucleotides: 3. CDR3: CSRGTANYGYTF. Written as DNA, the CDR3 is TGCAGTCGTGGGACAGCTAACTATGGCTACACCTTC.

In its sample, this clone was seen many times. V gene TRBV5-1 combines with J gene TRBJ1-2, with D possibly TRBD1 on 5 matching bases. Germline V CDR1 and CDR2: SGHRS, YFSETQ. V lost 4 bases and J 4 bases, leaving 17 bases between the germline ends. The CDR3 spans 15 residues. The CDR3 region has the DNA TGCGCCAGCAGCCTAGCCCCGGAAGGGACCTATGGCTACACCTTC. This gives the protein CASSLAPEGTYGYTF.

J is TRBJ1-2 and V is TRBV20-1; D not certain. In germline, CDR1 is DFQATT, CDR2 SNEGSKA (reference sequence). The CDR3 contains 10 residues. Trimming took off 6 bases at V and 9 bases at J, with 11 bases between the two ends. CDR3 DNA sequence: TGCAGTGCCCCCTCCGGAAGCTACACCTTC. Translating gives CSAPSGSYTF.

This clone was picked up many times. V and J are TRBV20-1 and TRBJ1-3; 12 bases map to TRBD1. The CDR3 is 15 amino acids. The ends lost 3 bases at V and 4 bases at J; junction bases unmatched: 4. Germline CDR1 is DFQATT and CDR2 is SNEGSKA (reference sequence). In DNA, the CDR3 is TGCAGTGCTAGTGGGACAGGGGGCGGAGGAAACACCATATATTTT. This translates into CSASGTGGGGNTIYF.

This clone came up many times. This rearrangement joins TRBV20-1 to TRBJ2-3; D gene uncertain. V was shortened by 2 bases and J by 0 bases, with 9 bases between the two germline ends. Germline assignment: CDR1 DFQATT and CDR2 SNEGSKA (reference sequence). The length of the CDR3 is 14 residues. DNA for the CDR3: TGCAGTGCTAGACTTCAGACTAGCACAGATACGCAGTATTTT. Its protein product is CSARLQTSTDTQYF.

This clone was recorded many times. V usage is TRBV7-9 and J usage is TRBJ2-5; D is possibly TRBD2 (6 bases). Germline V lookup: CDR1 SEHNR, CDR2 FQNEAQ (reference sequence). The length of the CDR3 is 14 residues. V was shortened by 3 bases and J by 0 bases, with 8 bases between the two germline ends. The CDR3 DNA sequence: TGTGCCAGCAGCTTCTGGACTAACCAAGAGACCCAGTACTTC. It translates to CASSFWTNQETQYF.

This clone occurred many times. This sequence joins TRBV2 and TRBJ1-5; the match to TRBD1 covers 8 bases. Germline loops: CDR1 SNHLY, CDR2 FYNNEI. V trimming: 2 bases; J trimming: 3 bases; junction bases outside the gene matches: 3. The CDR3 is 15 amino acids. The CDR3 nucleotides are TGTGCCAGCAGTGAACAGGGGGCGAACAATCAGCCCCAGCATTTT. It codes for CASSEQGANNQPQHF. Using reference TRBV2 and TRBJ1-5 for the parts outside the CDR3, the full variable domain is EPEVTQTPSHQVTQMGQEVILRCVPISNHLYFYWYRQILGQKVEFLVSFYNNEISEKSEIFDDQFSVERPDGSNFTLKIRSTKLEDSAMYFCASSEQGANNQPQHFGDGTRLSIL.

In regard to this clone: One base away lies a much larger clone, so this may be a sequencing read error. This chain joins TRBV20-1 and TRBJ2-1; D might be TRBD1 (5 bases). In germline, CDR1 is DFQATT, CDR2 SNEGSKA (reference sequence). The CDR3 is 15 residues long. This CDR3 is CSAGSQGQDPHERFF. The CDR3 region has the DNA TGCAGTGCTGGATCCCAGGGCCAGGACCCCCATGAGCGGTTCTTC.

With respect to this clone: One end of the junction is discordant with germline, which a read error may explain. The V gene is TRBV7-6, the J gene TRBJ2-5; 11 bases fit TRBD2. Germline V gives CDR1 SGHVS, CDR2 FNYEAQ. The CDR3 is 17 residues long. In nucleotides, the CDR3 is TGTGCGAGCAGCTTAGGAACTAGCGGGAGCCCCCAGGGGACCCATTACTTC. It encodes CASSLGTSGSPQGTHYF.

This clone was observed many times. The chain links TRBV19 to TRBJ1-4; D remains ambiguous. The germline CDR1 and CDR2 sequences are LNHDA and SQIVND (reference sequence). The V end lost 6 bases, the J end lost 4 bases, and 15 bases lay between the germline ends. The CDR3 loop spans 15 amino acids. CDR3: CASSRHAQLNEKLFF. In DNA form, the CDR3 reads TGTGCCAGTAGCCGGCACGCCCAACTTAATGAAAAACTGTTTTTT.

This clone appeared many times. The V and J genes are TRBV19 and TRBJ2-1; TRBD2 matches 8 bases. V lost 2 bases, J lost 1 base, and 7 bases stayed unmatched. The CDR3 runs 17 residues. Germline V lookup: CDR1 LNHDA, CDR2 SQIVND (reference sequence). The CDR3 spells CASSIPGGDGSYNEQFF. CDR3 nucleotides: TGTGCCAGTAGTATACCGGGAGGGGATGGGTCCTACAATGAGCAGTTCTTC.

The sample holds many counts of this clone. The identical CDR3 is also encoded by other nucleotide sequences in the sample. V gene TRBV30 combines with J gene TRBJ1-1; 10 nucleotides match TRBD1. The CDR3 totals 18 residues. With V trimmed by 2 bases and J by 1 base, 13 bases remained unmatched. Germline V CDR1 and CDR2: GTSNPN, SVGIG (reference sequence). In DNA, the CDR3 is TGTGCCTGGAGTTTCCTAGGACAGGGGGAGCTTCGGAACACTGAAGCTTTCTTT. It codes for CAWSFLGQGELRNTEAFF.

At least ten counts were recorded for this clone. This chain joins TRBV19 and TRBJ1-6, with 12 bases identical to TRBD1. The germline CDR1 and CDR2 sequences are LNHDA and SQIVND (reference sequence). The CDR3 loop spans 18 amino acids. Unmatched junction bases numbered 11, after V lost 4 bases and J lost 7 bases. For the CDR3, the DNA is TGTGCCAGTAGTAGCCGGGACAGGGGGCGATCTAGGAATTCACCCCTCCACTTT. Encoded protein: CASSSRDRGRSRNSPLHF. The full variable domain, completed using reference TRBV19 and TRBJ1-6, is DGGITQSPKYLFRKEGQNVTLSCEQNLNHDAMYWYRQDPGQGLRLIYYSQIVNDFQKGDIAEGYSVSREKKESFPLTVTSAQKNPTAFYLCASSSRDRGRSRNSPLHFGNGTRLTVT.

With regard to this clone: A much larger clone differs from this one at a single base, so this may be a read error. V is TRBV6-1 and J is TRBJ1-5; D possibly corresponds to TRBD1 (5 bases). The CDR3 runs to 14 residues. In germline, CDR1 is MNHNS, CDR2 SASEGT. The V end was cut by 7 bases, the J end by 11 bases, with 21 bases between. The CDR3 DNA reads as TGTGCCAGCAAGAAGGGACTGTCCAATGTGGCCCAGCATTTT. Translating gives CASKKGLSNVAQHF.

This clone was picked up many times. The V gene is TRBV5-1, the J gene TRBJ2-6; weak D call: TRBD1 (5 bases). V was shortened by 2 bases and J by 2 bases, with 8 bases between the two germline ends. CDR1 is SGHRS, CDR2 YFSETQ, per germline. The CDR3 contains 15 residues. The DNA for the CDR3 is TGCGCCAGCAGCTTAGGGGCTCCTGGGGCCAACGTCCTGACTTTC. Protein: CASSLGAPGANVLTF.

At least ten counts were recorded for this clone. V usage is TRBV6-1 and J usage is TRBJ2-6; TRBD1 aligns across 9 bases. V shed 8 bases and J 4 bases; nucleotides not matched to a gene: 9. The CDR3 loop spans 16 amino acids. Germline lookup yields CDR1 MNHNS and CDR2 SASEGT. In DNA, the CDR3 is TGTGCCAGCGGGGGACAGGGCGGTTCCGGGGCCAACGTCCTGACTTTC. Amino acid sequence: CASGGQGGSGANVLTF.

This clone was observed many times. The rearrangement joins TRBV20-1 to TRBJ2-7; D remains unclear. The CDR3 sequence is 15 residues long. Germline loops: CDR1 DFQATT, CDR2 SNEGSKA (reference sequence). V was trimmed by 2 bases and J by 2 bases, leaving 16 bases between them. The CDR3 sequence: CSARRASRTPYEQYF. The DNA for the CDR3 is TGCAGTGCTAGAAGGGCCTCCCGAACCCCCTACGAGCAGTACTTC.

By share, this clone ranks as medium-sized. The CDR3 region is CASSLEVGGHRNTEAFF. The CDR3 DNA follows: TGTGCCAGCAGTTTAGAGGTGGGGGGACACCGTAACACTGAAGCTTTCTTT. The J gene is TRBJ1-1, the V gene TRBV12-3 or TRBV12-4; D is perhaps TRBD1 (6 bases). CDR3 length: 17 residues. V lost 1 base, J lost 2 bases, and 17 bases lay in between.

This clone has ten or more counts. J is TRBJ2-3 and V is TRBV7-8, with 7 bases fitting TRBD1. CDR3 length equals 15 residues. With V trimmed by 2 bases and J by 2 bases, 4 bases remained unmatched. CDR1 is SGHVS, CDR2 FQNEAQ, per germline. The CDR3 spells CASSLWTGPTDTQYF. DNA for the CDR3: TGTGCCAGCAGCTTATGGACAGGCCCCACAGATACGCAGTATTTT.

This clone was recorded at least ten times. The chain has TRBV20-1 and TRBJ2-3; D gene unclear. Trimming left V 5 bases short and J 5 bases short, with 5 bases between. This CDR3 spans 10 amino acids. Germline V gene data show CDR1 as DFQATT and CDR2 as SNEGSKA (reference sequence). As DNA, the CDR3 is TGCAGTGCTGGGATAGATACGCAGTATTTT. This translates into CSAGIDTQYF.

V usage is TRBV5-4 and J usage is TRBJ2-5; TRBD1 matches 9 bases. There are 13 residues in the CDR3. The germline CDR1 and CDR2 sequences are SGHNT and YYREEE (reference sequence). J was trimmed by 2 bases and V by 4 bases; bases with no gene match: 0. In DNA, the CDR3 is TGTGCCAGCAGCGACAGGGGGCAAGAGACCCAGTACTTC. This encodes CASSDRGQETQYF.

This clone was observed many times. Sequence at one end of the junction differs from germline and may be a read error. The J gene is TRBJ2-7, the V gene TRBV7-9; 10 bases align to TRBD1. The CDR3 covers 11 residues. The V gene's germline CDR1 is SEHNR and CDR2 FQNEAQ (reference sequence). The CDR3: CASSLGTGAFF. In DNA form, the CDR3 reads TGTGCCAGCAGCCTGGGGACAGGGGCCTTTTTC. The complete variable domain, with remaining parts taken from reference TRBV7-9 and TRBJ2-7, reads DTGVSQNPRHKITKRGQNVTFRCDPISEHNRLYWYRQTLGQGPEFLTYFQNEAQLEKSRLLSDRFSAERPKGSFSTLEIQRTEQGDSAMYLCASSLGTGAFFGPGTRLTVT.

This clone was counted many times. The chain carries TRBV4-1 and TRBJ1-5; 10 bases are a match to TRBD1. Trimming removed 4 bases from V and 5 bases from J; junction bases left unmatched: 2. The CDR3 is made up of 14 amino acids. The germline gives CDR1 MGHRA, CDR2 YSYEKL. The CDR3 DNA sequence: TGCGCCAGCAGCCTCGGGACAGGGGATCAGCCCCAGCATTTT. It specifies CASSLGTGDQPQHF.

This clone was detected many times. This chain connects TRBV20-1 to TRBJ2-1, with a weak D call TRBD2 (6 bases). Per germline, CDR1 DFQATT and CDR2 SNEGSKA (reference sequence). The CDR3 is 17 amino acids. Trimming stripped 0 bases from V and 3 bases from J, with 18 bases between. CDR3 region: CSARDVRRDHLYNEQFF. The CDR3 bases are TGCAGTGCTAGAGACGTCCGGAGGGACCACCTCTACAATGAGCAGTTCTTC.

This clone was found once. This may arise from a read error, as a much more abundant clone is one base away. The CDR3 carries no conserved terminal phenylalanine or tryptophan, so it likely arises from a read error. The chain recombines TRBV4-2 with TRBJ2-7; D ambiguous. The CDR3 is made up of 17 amino acids. V lost 0 bases to trimming and J lost 7 bases, with 22 bases between them. Germline V gene sequence: CDR1 LGHNA, CDR2 YNFKEQ. CDR3 DNA sequence: TGTGCCAGCAGCCAAGAAAGGTATCGCCAGCTAGTAGGAGAGCAGTACCTC. This encodes CASSQERYRQLVGEQYL.

A word on this clone: A much more abundant neighbour one base away suggests this may be a read error. The chain couples TRBV11-3 to TRBJ1-4, with TRBD1 matching over 10 bases. The germline CDR1 and CDR2 sequences are SGHNT and YENEEA. J was trimmed by 4 bases and V by 5 bases; bases with no gene match: 10. This CDR3 is built from 17 residues. The CDR3 loop is CASSLYRDRGVNEKLFF. The CDR3 DNA is TGTGCCAGCAGCCTCTACCGGGACAGGGGTGTTAATGAAAAACTGTTTTTT.

This clone was observed at least ten times. The chain uses TRBV6-2 or TRBV6-3 and TRBJ1-2, with D possibly matching TRBD1 (6 bases). Germline loops: CDR1 MNHEY, CDR2 SVGEGT. The CDR3 is made up of 14 amino acids. The V end was cut by 7 bases, the J end by 0 bases, with 12 bases between. The CDR3 spells CASTRDIPNYGYTF. In DNA form, the CDR3 reads TGTGCCAGCACCCGGGACATACCTAACTATGGCTACACCTTC.